A single sample gave rise to the 4 T cell receptor beta chains below, sequenced in a study of T cells in narcolepsy. TCRdb's table, derived via immunoSEQ multiplex PCR, lists solely in-frame clones and lacks some. The sample has approximately 38,000 clones; about nine tenths are singletons. The source material was CD45RA- memory CD4+ T cells from PBMCs. All receptors derive from a human donor with narcolepsy.

This sequence joins TRBV5-1 and TRBJ1-1; D is ambiguous. The V gene's germline CDR1 is SGHRS and CDR2 YFSETQ. V was clipped by 3 bases and J by 0 bases, with 9 bases between them. This CDR3 comprises 14 residues. CDR3 sequence: CASSSDGMNTEAFF. The CDR3 bases are TGCGCCAGCAGCTCAGACGGCATGAACACTGAAGCTTTCTTT.

CDR3 region: CAWSVHGNYGYTF. The DNA for the CDR3 is TGTGCCTGGAGTGTACACGGAAACTATGGCTACACCTTC. The rearrangement joins TRBV30 to TRBJ1-2; D gene unclear. CDR1 and CDR2 from the germline V gene are GTSNPN and SVGIG (reference sequence). V lost 0 bases and J lost 2, with 7 bases in between. This CDR3 contains 13 residues.

The chain recombines TRBV7-9 with TRBJ1-2; TRBD1 matches at 8 bases. The V gene end was trimmed by 6 bases and the J gene end by 0 bases; junction bases not matched to a gene: 12. This CDR3 region has 17 residues. Germline CDR1 is SEHNR and CDR2 is FQNEAQ (reference sequence). In nucleotides, the CDR3 is TGTGCCAGCAGTTCGGGACAGGACGGGCTAACTAACTATGGCTACACCTTC. Its protein product is CASSSGQDGLTNYGYTF.

V usage is TRBV7-3 and J usage is TRBJ2-1; D may be TRBD2 (5 bases). The CDR3 consists of 15 residues. Germline CDR1 SGHTA, CDR2 FQGTGA. V was clipped by 1 base and J by 2 bases, with 9 bases between them. The CDR3 DNA is TGTGCCAGCAGCTTAAACGGAGGCGCCTACAATGAGCAGTTCTTC. It specifies CASSLNGGAYNEQFF.